These T cell receptor beta chains were read from a single sample in a study of blood T cell repertoires in COVID-19. TCRdb's table, derived via immunoSEQ multiplex PCR, lists solely in-frame clones and lacks some. The sample lists about 370,000 clones, approximately 93% occurring once. The specimen was PBMCs or T cells enriched from blood (not recorded which). These receptors were collected from a woman in her thirties or forties who had been exposed to COVID-19. Both conserved end residues are part of each CDR3. D genes are given only for firm matches. Clone sizes are given selectively: once, few, many, or a class where the clone is expanded.

j_call v_call d_call clone_size cdr3_nt cdr3_aa
TRBJ1-6 TRBV6-5 - - TGTGCCAGCAGGTTCACAATAAGCGATTCACCCCTCCACTTT CASRFTISDSPLHF
TRBJ1-2 TRBV27 - - TGTGCCAGCAGCCTGAGGAGGACGTATGGCTACACCTTC CASSLRRTYGYTF
TRBJ2-1 TRBV18 TRBD1 - TGTGCCAGCCCGCCGAACGACAGGGAAAACTACAATGAGCAGTTCTTC CASPPNDRENYNEQFF
TRBJ2-7 TRBV5-1 TRBD1 few TGCGCCAGCAGCTTGGTCCCGGGACAGCGAAACTACGAGCAGTACTTC CASSLVPGQRNYEQYF
TRBJ1-3 TRBV6-5 - - TGTGCCAGCAGTCCCGGTCGGAGCCGCCAGAAATATTTT CASSPGRSRQKYF
TRBJ1-1 TRBV2 - - TGTGCCAGCAGTGATCAGGGCCCGGAGACTGAAGCTTTCTTT CASSDQGPETEAFF
TRBJ2-2 TRBV4-3 - once TGCGCCAGCAGCTATAAGCAGGGTGCCGGGGAGCTGTTTTTT CASSYKQGAGELFF
TRBJ2-7 TRBV19 - - TGTGCCAGTAGTATACCGGGGGTGACCTACGAGCAGTACTTC CASSIPGVTYEQYF
TRBJ2-7 TRBV7-9 TRBD2 few TGTGCCAGCAGCCCAGGACTAGTTCAACACGAGCAGTACTTC CASSPGLVQHEQYF
TRBJ1-1 TRBV7-9 TRBD1 - TGTGCCAGCAGCTTAGACAGGGGAACTGAAGCTTTCTTT CASSLDRGTEAFF
TRBJ1-2 TRBV12-3/TRBV12-4 TRBD1 - TGTGCCAGCAGCAGACAGGGGAACTATGGCTACACCTTC CASSRQGNYGYTF
TRBJ1-3 TRBV19 - - TGTGCCAGTAGTTCCAAGGACTCTTTATCTGGAAACACCATATATTTT CASSSKDSLSGNTIYF
TRBJ1-1 TRBV5-5 - - TGTGCCAGCAGCATAACAGCTAACACTGAAGCTTTCTTT CASSITANTEAFF
TRBJ2-3 TRBV19 - - TGTGCCAGTAGTATGTTAGCGGGACAGCGCACAGATACGCAGTATTTT CASSMLAGQRTDTQYF
TRBJ2-6 TRBV5-1 TRBD1 - TGCGCCAGCAGCCTCCGGGACAGGAGCACGGGGGCCAACGTCCTGACTTTC CASSLRDRSTGANVLTF
TRBJ2-1 TRBV14 TRBD1 - TGTGCCAGCAGCCAAGGTATGAGGACAGGGTTCTACAATGAGCAGTTCTTC CASSQGMRTGFYNEQFF
TRBJ2-3 TRBV7-3 TRBD2 - TGTGCCAGCTCCCTCGTGGGGGGGACAGATACGCAGTATTTT CASSLVGGTDTQYF
TRBJ2-1 TRBV11-3 - - TGTGCCAGCAGCTTAGCTTCTTTGGCTAGCGCCGAGCAGTTCTTC CASSLASLASAEQFF
TRBJ1-2 TRBV7-9 - - TGTGCCAGCAGCGACCCGGTGGGCATCGTATCAGGCTACACCTTC CASSDPVGIVSGYTF
TRBJ1-6 TRBV6-5 TRBD1 - TGTGCCAGCAGTCCCGACAGGGGACTAAATTCACCCCTCCACTTT CASSPDRGLNSPLHF
TRBJ2-1 TRBV19 TRBD1 - TGTGCCAGTAGCAGGGGGAAGGTAGAGCAGTTCTTC CASSRGKVEQFF
TRBJ2-3 TRBV4-3 TRBD2 - TGCGCCAGCAGCCGACGGACTAGCGGGAGCACAGATACGCAGTATTTT CASSRRTSGSTDTQYF
TRBJ2-1 TRBV11-3 TRBD1 - TGTGCCAGCAGCTCAAACAGGGGGGTTGTCAATGAGCAGTTCTTC CASSSNRGVVNEQFF
TRBJ2-7 TRBV24-1 TRBD1 - TGTGCCACCAGTGACCCCCGGGACAGGGATTACGAGCAGTACTTC CATSDPRDRDYEQYF